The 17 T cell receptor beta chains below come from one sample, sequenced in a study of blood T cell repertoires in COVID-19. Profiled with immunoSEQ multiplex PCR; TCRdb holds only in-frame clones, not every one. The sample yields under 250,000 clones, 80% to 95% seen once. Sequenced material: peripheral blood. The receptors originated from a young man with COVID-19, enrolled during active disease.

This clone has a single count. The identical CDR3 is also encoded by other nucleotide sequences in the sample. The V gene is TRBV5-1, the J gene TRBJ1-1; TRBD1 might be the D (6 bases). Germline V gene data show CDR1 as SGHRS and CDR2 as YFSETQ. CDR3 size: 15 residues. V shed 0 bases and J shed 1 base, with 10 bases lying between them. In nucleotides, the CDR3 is TGCGCCAGCAGCTTGGCTGGGACACCGAACACTGAAGCTTTCTTT. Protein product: CASSLAGTPNTEAFF.

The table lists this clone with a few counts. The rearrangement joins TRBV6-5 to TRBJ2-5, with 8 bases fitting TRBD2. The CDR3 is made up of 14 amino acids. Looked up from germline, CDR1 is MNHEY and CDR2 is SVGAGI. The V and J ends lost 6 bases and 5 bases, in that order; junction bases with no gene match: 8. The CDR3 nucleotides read TGTGCCAGCAGCGGCCGGGGGGGTGGTGAGACCCAGTACTTC. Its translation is CASSGRGGGETQYF.

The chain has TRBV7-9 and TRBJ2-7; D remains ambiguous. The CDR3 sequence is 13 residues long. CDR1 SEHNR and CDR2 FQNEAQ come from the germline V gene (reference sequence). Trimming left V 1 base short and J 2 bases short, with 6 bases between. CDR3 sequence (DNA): TGTGCCAGCAGCTTAGAATTAGCCTACGAGCAGTACTTC. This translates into CASSLELAYEQYF. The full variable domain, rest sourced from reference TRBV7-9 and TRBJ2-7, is DTGVSQNPRHKITKRGQNVTFRCDPISEHNRLYWYRQTLGQGPEFLTYFQNEAQLEKSRLLSDRFSAERPKGSFSTLEIQRTEQGDSAMYLCASSLELAYEQYFGPGTRLTVT.

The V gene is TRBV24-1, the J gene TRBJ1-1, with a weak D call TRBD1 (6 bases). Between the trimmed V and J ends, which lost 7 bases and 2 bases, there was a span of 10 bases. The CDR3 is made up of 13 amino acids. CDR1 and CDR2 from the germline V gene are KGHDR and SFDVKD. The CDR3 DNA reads TGTGCCACCAGGAAGGGGGTTAACACTGAAGCTTTCTTT. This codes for CATRKGVNTEAFF.

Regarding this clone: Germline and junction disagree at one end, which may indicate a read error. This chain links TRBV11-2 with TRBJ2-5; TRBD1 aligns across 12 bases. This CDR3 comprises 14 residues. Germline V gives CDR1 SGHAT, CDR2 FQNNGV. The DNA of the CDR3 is TGTGCCAGCAGCTTGGGACAGGGGGCAGAGATCCAGTACTTC. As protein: CASSLGQGAEIQYF.

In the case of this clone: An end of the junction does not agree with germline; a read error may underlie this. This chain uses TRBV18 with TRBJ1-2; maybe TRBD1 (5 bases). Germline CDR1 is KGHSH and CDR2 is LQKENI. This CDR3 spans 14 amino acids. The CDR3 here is CASSPPSQADGYTF. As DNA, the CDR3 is TGTGCCAGCTCGCCACCCTCACAGGCGGATGGCTACACCTTC.

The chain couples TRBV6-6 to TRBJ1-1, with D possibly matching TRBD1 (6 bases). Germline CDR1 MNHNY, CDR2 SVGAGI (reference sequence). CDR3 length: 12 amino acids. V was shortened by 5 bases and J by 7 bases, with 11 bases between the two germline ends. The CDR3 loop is CASSPTGHEAFF. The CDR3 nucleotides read TGTGCCAGCAGTCCGACAGGACATGAAGCTTTCTTT.

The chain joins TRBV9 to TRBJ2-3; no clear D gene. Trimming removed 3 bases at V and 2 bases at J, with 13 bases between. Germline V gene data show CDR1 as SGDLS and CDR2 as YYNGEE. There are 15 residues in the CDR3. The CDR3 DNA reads TGTGCCAGCAGCGAGAACTCGTCGCCCACAGATACGCAGTATTTT. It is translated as CASSENSSPTDTQYF.

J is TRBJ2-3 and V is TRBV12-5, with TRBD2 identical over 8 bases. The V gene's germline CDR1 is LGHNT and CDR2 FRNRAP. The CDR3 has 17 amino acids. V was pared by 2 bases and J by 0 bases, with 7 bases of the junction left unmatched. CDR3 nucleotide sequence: TGTGCTAGTGGTTTGCCAACGGGGGGGCTTAGCACAGATACGCAGTATTTT. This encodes CASGLPTGGLSTDTQYF.

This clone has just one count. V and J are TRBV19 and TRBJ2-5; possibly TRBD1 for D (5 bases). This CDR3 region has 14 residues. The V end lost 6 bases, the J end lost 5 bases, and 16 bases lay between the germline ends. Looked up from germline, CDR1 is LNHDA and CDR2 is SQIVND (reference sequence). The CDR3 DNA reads TGTGCCAGTAGCCCCGTCAGGGCGGTGGAGACCCAGTACTTC. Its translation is CASSPVRAVETQYF.

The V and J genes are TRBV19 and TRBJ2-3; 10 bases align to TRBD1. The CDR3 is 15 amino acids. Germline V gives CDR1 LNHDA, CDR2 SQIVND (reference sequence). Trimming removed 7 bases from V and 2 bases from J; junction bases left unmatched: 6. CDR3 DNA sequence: TGTGCCAGTATCCCGGGACAGGGGTACACAGATACGCAGTATTTT. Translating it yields CASIPGQGYTDTQYF.

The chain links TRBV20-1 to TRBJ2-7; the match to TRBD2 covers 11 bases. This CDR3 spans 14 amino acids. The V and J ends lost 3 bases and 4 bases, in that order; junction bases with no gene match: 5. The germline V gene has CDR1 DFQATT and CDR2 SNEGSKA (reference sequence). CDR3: CSASLAGGPYEQYF. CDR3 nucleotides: TGCAGTGCTAGTTTAGCGGGGGGGCCATACGAGCAGTACTTC.

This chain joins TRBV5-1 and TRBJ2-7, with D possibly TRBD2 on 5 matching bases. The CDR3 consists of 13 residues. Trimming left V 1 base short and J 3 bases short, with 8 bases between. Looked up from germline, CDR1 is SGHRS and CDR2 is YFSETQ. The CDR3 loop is CASSLRGLYEQYF. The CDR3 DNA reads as TGCGCCAGCAGCTTGCGAGGGCTCTACGAGCAGTACTTC. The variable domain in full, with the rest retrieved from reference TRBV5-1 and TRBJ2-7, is KAGVTQTPRYLIKTRGQQVTLSCSPISGHRSVSWYQQTPGQGLQFLFEYFSETQRNKGNFPGRFSGRQFSNSRSEMNVSTLELGDSALYLCASSLRGLYEQYFGPGTRLTVT.

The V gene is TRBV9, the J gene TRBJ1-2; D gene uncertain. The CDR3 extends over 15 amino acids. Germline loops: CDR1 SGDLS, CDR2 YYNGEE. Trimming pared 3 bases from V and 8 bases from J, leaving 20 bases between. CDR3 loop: CASSASSPGLGGYTF. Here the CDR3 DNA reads TGTGCCAGCAGCGCATCCTCTCCGGGATTAGGGGGCTACACCTTC.

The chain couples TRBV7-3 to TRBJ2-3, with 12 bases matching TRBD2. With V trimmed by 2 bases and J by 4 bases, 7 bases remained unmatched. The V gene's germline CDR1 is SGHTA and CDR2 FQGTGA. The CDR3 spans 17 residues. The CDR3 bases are TGTGCCAGCAGCTTAGGCCTAGCGGGGGGGCCGGCAGATACGCAGTATTTT. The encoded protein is CASSLGLAGGPADTQYF.

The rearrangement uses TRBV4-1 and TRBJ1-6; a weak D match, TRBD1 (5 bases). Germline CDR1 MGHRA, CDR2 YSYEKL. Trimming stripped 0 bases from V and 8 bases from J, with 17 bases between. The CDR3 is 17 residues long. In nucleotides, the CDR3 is TGCGCCAGCAGCCAAGATATGGGGCGGCTTATGGATTCACCCCTCCACTTT. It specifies CASSQDMGRLMDSPLHF.

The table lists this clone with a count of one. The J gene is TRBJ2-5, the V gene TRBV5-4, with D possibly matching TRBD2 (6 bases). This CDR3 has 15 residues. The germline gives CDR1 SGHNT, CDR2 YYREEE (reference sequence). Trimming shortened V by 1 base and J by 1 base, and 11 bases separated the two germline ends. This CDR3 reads CASSLSKRAQETQYF. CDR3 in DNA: TGTGCCAGCAGCTTGTCTAAGCGGGCCCAAGAGACCCAGTACTTC.